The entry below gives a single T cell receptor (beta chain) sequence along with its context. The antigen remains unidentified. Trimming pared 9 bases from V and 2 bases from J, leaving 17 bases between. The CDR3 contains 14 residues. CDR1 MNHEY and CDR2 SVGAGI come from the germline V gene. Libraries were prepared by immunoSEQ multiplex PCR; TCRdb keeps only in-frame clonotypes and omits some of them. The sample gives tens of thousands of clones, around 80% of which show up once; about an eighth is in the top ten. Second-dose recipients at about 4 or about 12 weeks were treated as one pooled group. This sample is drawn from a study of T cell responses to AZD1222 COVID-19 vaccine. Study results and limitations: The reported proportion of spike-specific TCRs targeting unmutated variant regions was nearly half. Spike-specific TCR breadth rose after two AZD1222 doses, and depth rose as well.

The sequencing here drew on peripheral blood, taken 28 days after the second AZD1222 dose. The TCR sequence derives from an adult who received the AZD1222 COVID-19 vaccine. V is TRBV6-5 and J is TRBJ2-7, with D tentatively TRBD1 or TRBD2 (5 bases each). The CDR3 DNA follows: TGTGCCAGTGGCAGGGACCTGGGACCCTACGAGCAGTACTTC. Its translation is CASGRDLGPYEQYF.